One sample yielded the 26 T cell receptor beta chains listed below, sequenced in a study of T cell responses to AZD1222 COVID-19 vaccine. Libraries were prepared by immunoSEQ multiplex PCR; TCRdb keeps only in-frame clonotypes and omits some of them. The repertoire includes 100,000 to 150,000 clones, roughly 92% of them detected once, and 5.4% sits in the top ten. The specimen comprised peripheral blood, sampled on day 0 of AZD1222 vaccination. These receptors were collected from an adult in good health.

Here the CDR3 reads CATSRDRAGKSNQPQHF. CDR3 DNA sequence: TGTGCCACCAGCAGAGATCGGGCAGGCAAAAGCAATCAGCCCCAGCATTTT. The chain joins TRBV15 to TRBJ1-5; D remains ambiguous. V gave up 0 bases and J gave up 1 base, with 13 bases separating them. The CDR3 extends over 17 amino acids. Germline V gene data show CDR1 as LNHNV and CDR2 as YYDKDF (reference sequence).

The chain combines TRBV10-3 with TRBJ1-5; the D gene is possibly TRBD1 (5 bases). The V end was cut by 3 bases, the J end by 11 bases, with 14 bases between. This CDR3 contains 13 residues. Germline V gives CDR1 ENHRY, CDR2 SYGVKD. CDR3 DNA sequence: TGTGCCATCAGTGATTCCGGGACCCAGGCCCAGCATTTT. This gives the protein CAISDSGTQAQHF.

The V call is TRBV4-2, the J call TRBJ2-7, with 14 bases matching TRBD2. CDR1 and CDR2 from the germline V gene are LGHNA and YNFKEQ. Trimming took 0 bases from V and 4 from J; bases not matched to a gene: 2. The CDR3 runs 16 residues. The CDR3, as DNA: TGTGCCAGCAGCCAAGACGGGACTAGCGGGAGTTACGAGCAGTACTTC. Amino acid sequence: CASSQDGTSGSYEQYF.

The V gene is TRBV7-9, the J gene TRBJ2-1; 7 nucleotides agree with TRBD2. There are 16 residues in the CDR3. J was trimmed by 12 bases and V by 1 base; bases with no gene match: 15. The V gene's germline CDR1 is SEHNR and CDR2 FQNEAQ (reference sequence). CDR3 sequence reads: CASSLVQISGIFRQFF. The CDR3 DNA is TGTGCCAGCAGCTTAGTTCAGATAAGCGGGATTTTTCGGCAGTTCTTC.

This sequence joins TRBV6-2 or TRBV6-3 and TRBJ2-1; no definite D call. Germline CDR1 is MNHEY and CDR2 is SVGEGT. The CDR3 totals 13 residues. The V and J ends lost 2 bases and 6 bases respectively, with 8 bases between them. CDR3 region: CASSYGPTNEQFF. The CDR3 DNA follows: TGTGCCAGCAGTTACGGACCCACCAATGAGCAGTTCTTC.

The chain is built from TRBV27 and TRBJ2-1; TRBD2 agrees at 13 bases. Germline assignment: CDR1 MNHEY and CDR2 SMNVEV (reference sequence). The CDR3 is made up of 16 amino acids. Trimming cost V 5 bases and J 7 bases; bases outside gene matches: 8. CDR3 sequence reads: CASSRTSGRVGNEQFF. Written as DNA, the CDR3 is TGTGCCAGCAGTCGGACTAGCGGGAGAGTCGGTAATGAGCAGTTCTTC.

This rearrangement joins TRBV6-8 to TRBJ2-1, with D tentatively TRBD2 (6 bases). The CDR3 runs to 17 residues. Trimming removed 10 bases from V and 4 bases from J, with 26 bases in between. Germline V gene lookup returns CDR1 MNHGY and CDR2 SAAAGT. This CDR3 is CATKDYRRRGGYNEQFF. In nucleotides, the CDR3 is TGTGCCACGAAGGACTATCGACGAAGAGGAGGGTACAATGAGCAGTTCTTC.

The chain joins TRBV27 to TRBJ1-5, with D hard to call. CDR3 length equals 13 residues. The V end was cut by 2 bases, the J end by 4 bases, with 6 bases between. The germline gives CDR1 MNHEY, CDR2 SMNVEV (reference sequence). The chain's CDR3 is CASSLMGNQPQHF. For the CDR3, the DNA is TGTGCCAGCAGTTTAATGGGAAATCAGCCCCAGCATTTT.

The J gene is TRBJ2-3, the V gene TRBV6-4; 13 nucleotides line up with TRBD2. CDR1 MRHNA and CDR2 SNTAGT come from the germline V gene. With 2 bases clipped from V and 2 bases from J, the junction kept 1 base outside the gene matches. The CDR3 length is 16 residues. CDR3: CASSDGTSGDTDTQYF. Here the CDR3 DNA reads TGTGCCAGCAGTGACGGGACTAGCGGGGACACAGATACGCAGTATTTT.

This chain joins TRBV7-2 and TRBJ2-2; D is perhaps TRBD2 (6 bases). The germline V and J ends were trimmed by 2 bases and 4 bases, with 11 bases remaining between them. The CDR3 totals 15 residues. Germline CDR1 reads SGHTA; CDR2 reads FQGNSA. The chain's CDR3 is CASSLFLASTGELFF. In nucleotides, the CDR3 is TGTGCCAGCAGCTTATTTCTAGCGAGCACCGGGGAGCTGTTTTTT.

The chain is built from TRBV19 and TRBJ2-3; D call uncertain. Deletions cut 6 bases from V and 5 bases from J, with 12 bases between. CDR1 LNHDA and CDR2 SQIVND come from the germline V gene (reference sequence). The CDR3 has 13 residues. CDR3 DNA: TGTGCCAGTAGCCCTCGGACGGGAGATACGCAGTATTTT. Amino acid sequence: CASSPRTGDTQYF.

The chain carries TRBV2 and TRBJ2-1, with 10 bases identical to TRBD2. With V trimmed by 2 bases and J by 6 bases, 4 bases remained unmatched. The length of the CDR3 is 15 residues. Germline V CDR1 and CDR2: SNHLY, FYNNEI. The CDR3 spells CASSETIAGGNEQFF. DNA of the CDR3: TGTGCCAGCAGTGAAACAATAGCGGGGGGCAATGAGCAGTTCTTC.

The V call is TRBV5-8, the J call TRBJ1-6; D remains ambiguous. The CDR3 has 13 amino acids. Trimming pared 4 bases from V and 8 bases from J, leaving 10 bases between. CDR1 is SGHTS, CDR2 YDEGEE, per germline. The chain's CDR3 is CASSPRMDSPLHF. In nucleotides, the CDR3 is TGTGCCAGCAGCCCCCGTATGGATTCACCCCTCCACTTT. The full variable domain, with the rest looked up from reference TRBV5-8 and TRBJ1-6, is EAGVTQSPTHLIKTRGQQATLRCSPISGHTSVYWYQQALGLGLQFLLWYDEGEERNRGNFPPRFSGRQFPNYSSELNVNALELEDSALYLCASSPRMDSPLHFGNGTRLTVT.

J is TRBJ1-1 and V is TRBV7-9; D is uncertain. This CDR3 has 12 amino acids. Trimming removed 3 bases from V and 7 bases from J, with 9 bases in between. Germline V gene data show CDR1 as SEHNR and CDR2 as FQNEAQ (reference sequence). Here the CDR3 DNA reads TGTGCCAGCAGCTTGCAAGGCAGTGAAGCTTTCTTT. This encodes CASSLQGSEAFF.

The J gene is TRBJ1-1, the V gene TRBV29-1; TRBD1 matches at 7 bases. Germline V gene lookup returns CDR1 SQVTM and CDR2 ANQGSEA. V shed 7 bases and J 0 bases; nucleotides not matched to a gene: 11. This CDR3 contains 15 residues. The DNA for the CDR3 is TGCAGCGCCGAGACAGGGCATGGGATGAACACTGAAGCTTTCTTT. It codes for CSAETGHGMNTEAFF.

The chain carries TRBV2 and TRBJ2-2; 9 positions match TRBD1. Germline CDR1 reads SNHLY; CDR2 reads FYNNEI. The ends lost 2 bases at V and 3 bases at J; junction bases unmatched: 1. The CDR3 is made up of 15 amino acids. CDR3 DNA: TGTGCCAGCAGTGAAAGGACAGGGGACACCGGGGAGCTGTTTTTT. It codes for CASSERTGDTGELFF.

The rearrangement joins TRBV28 to TRBJ1-6, with D maybe TRBD1 (5 bases). V was pared by 5 bases and J by 6 bases, with 14 bases between. This CDR3 region has 15 residues. Germline V gene sequence: CDR1 MDHEN, CDR2 SYDVKM. CDR3 protein: CASSPRDAGNSPLHF. CDR3 coding DNA: TGTGCCAGCAGTCCCCGGGACGCCGGTAATTCACCCCTCCACTTT.

The J gene is TRBJ2-2, the V gene TRBV6-2 or TRBV6-3; the match to TRBD1 covers 8 bases. Per the germline V gene, CDR1 is MNHEY and CDR2 is SVGEGT. This CDR3 comprises 21 residues. V trimming: 2 bases; J trimming: 6 bases; junction bases outside the gene matches: 23. CDR3 loop: CASSYEPLGQGKKVSPGELFF. CDR3 sequence (DNA): TGTGCCAGCAGTTACGAACCCCTCGGACAGGGCAAAAAGGTTTCCCCCGGGGAGCTGTTTTTT.

This rearrangement joins TRBV19 to TRBJ1-2; TRBD1 aligns across 12 bases. CDR1 and CDR2 (germline): LNHDA, SQIVND (reference sequence). CDR3 length equals 17 residues. After removal of 3 bases from V and 3 bases from J, the junction contained 8 bases not matched to a gene. The CDR3, as DNA: TGTGCCAGTAGTATCCCCCTGGGACAGGGGGCTTACTATGGCTACACCTTC. Translation gives CASSIPLGQGAYYGYTF.

The rearrangement uses TRBV14 and TRBJ2-4, with D possibly being TRBD2 (5 bases). Germline V lookup: CDR1 SGHDN, CDR2 FVKESK. With 3 bases removed from V and 5 bases from J, the gap between germline ends came to 17 bases. This CDR3 has 16 residues. The CDR3 DNA reads TGTGCCAGCAGCCATGGGGAGCGGCCACCACAAAACATTCAGTACTTC. It is translated as CASSHGERPPQNIQYF.

V is TRBV5-4 and J is TRBJ1-1; D gene ambiguous. Per germline, CDR1 SGHNT and CDR2 YYREEE (reference sequence). The germline V and J ends were trimmed by 2 bases and 1 base, with 12 bases remaining between them. The CDR3 loop spans 15 amino acids. The CDR3 DNA reads as TGTGCCAGCAGCTTCCAGGACCGGGCGAACACTGAAGCTTTCTTT. This codes for CASSFQDRANTEAFF.

This clone has only one observation. The gene calls are TRBV19 and TRBJ1-1, with 7 bases lining up with TRBD1. This CDR3 region has 17 residues. Germline V gene data show CDR1 as LNHDA and CDR2 as SQIVND (reference sequence). Trimming took 4 bases from V and 0 from J; bases not matched to a gene: 11. For the CDR3, the DNA is TGTGCCAGTAGTACCCTCCGGACAGGTCGACTGAACACTGAAGCTTTCTTT. This translates into CASSTLRTGRLNTEAFF.

This chain joins TRBV2 and TRBJ2-1; TRBD2 matches at 12 bases. V shed 7 bases, J shed 4 bases, and the junction held 5 bases outside the gene matches. Germline V CDR1 and CDR2: SNHLY, FYNNEI. The CDR3 loop spans 15 amino acids. CDR3 sequence: CASMKTSGSYNEQFF. Here the CDR3 DNA reads TGTGCCAGCATGAAGACTAGCGGGAGTTACAATGAGCAGTTCTTC.

V gene TRBV5-1 combines with J gene TRBJ1-5, with TRBD1 identical over 8 bases. The CDR3 is 15 amino acids. V shed 7 bases, J shed 0 bases, and the junction held 6 bases outside the gene matches. Germline V gene sequence: CDR1 SGHRS, CDR2 YFSETQ. CDR3: CASRPTGDSNQPQHF. DNA of the CDR3: TGCGCCAGCCGCCCGACAGGGGATAGCAATCAGCCCCAGCATTTT.

This clone has more than one count but fewer than ten. V gene TRBV5-1 combines with J gene TRBJ1-2; TRBD1 might be the D (6 bases). CDR1 and CDR2 from the germline V gene are SGHRS and YFSETQ. The CDR3 extends over 20 amino acids. The V and J ends lost 0 bases and 1 base respectively, with 25 bases between them. This CDR3 is CASSLGVGANSMNLNYGYTF. The CDR3 DNA sequence: TGCGCCAGCAGCTTGGGTGTGGGGGCGAACTCCATGAACCTTAACTATGGCTACACCTTC.

The gene calls are TRBV11-2 and TRBJ1-6; possible D gene TRBD1, 5 bases. The V gene lost 2 bases and the J gene lost 9 bases, with 20 bases spanning the gap. There are 17 residues in the CDR3. Germline CDR1 SGHAT, CDR2 FQNNGV. CDR3 amino acids: CASSLWQGPTAGSPLHF. The CDR3 DNA reads TGTGCCAGCAGCTTATGGCAGGGCCCGACCGCCGGTTCACCCCTCCACTTT.